This T cell receptor beta chain was recovered during a study of T cells in Graves' hyperthyroidism and ophthalmopathy. This clonotype was detected a few times. The source material, RNA transcripts, was used to amplify TCR beta CDR3 regions. Carried out on the TCR CDR3, a first-round RT-PCR used the HTBI primer set. TCRdb re-analysed the multiplex PCR reads in MiXCR, keeping a single row per CDR3 protein. The sample yields hundreds of thousands of distinct CDR3 sequences, roughly 15% seen once. Trimming pared 5 bases from V and 5 bases from J, leaving 18 bases between. CDR3 length: 16 amino acids. The germline V gene has CDR1 MDHEN and CDR2 SYDVKM. Uncontrolled infection, other autoimmune disease, pregnancy and lactation each barred patients from inclusion.

The source is a woman aged 50 to 60 with Graves' ophthalmopathy. V is TRBV28 and J is TRBJ2-2, with a weak D call TRBD1 (7 bases). The sequencing sample was made of blood. The CDR3 spells CASSPSSGGFTGELFF. The CDR3 nucleotides read TGTGCCAGCAGTCCTAGCTCAGGGGGGTTTACCGGGGAGCTGTTTTTT.